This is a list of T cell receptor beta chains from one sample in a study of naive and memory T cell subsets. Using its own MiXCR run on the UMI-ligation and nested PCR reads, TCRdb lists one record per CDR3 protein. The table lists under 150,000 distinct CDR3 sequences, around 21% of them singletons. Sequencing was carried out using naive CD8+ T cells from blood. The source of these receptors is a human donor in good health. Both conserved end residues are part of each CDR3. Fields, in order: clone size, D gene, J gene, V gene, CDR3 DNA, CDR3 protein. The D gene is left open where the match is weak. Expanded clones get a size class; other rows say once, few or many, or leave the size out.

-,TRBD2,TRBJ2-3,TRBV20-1,TGCAGTGCTAGCACAAACACGGGACTAGCGGGAGATACGCAGTATTTT,CSASTNTGLAGDTQYF
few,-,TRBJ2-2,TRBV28,TGTGCCAGCAGTTTAAGATCGCTAGCCTGGGAGCTGTTTTTT,CASSLRSLAWELFF
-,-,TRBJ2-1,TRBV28,TGTGCCAGCAGTTTTCGGTCAGAGATCCACAATGAGCAGTTCTTC,CASSFRSEIHNEQFF
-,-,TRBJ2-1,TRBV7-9,TGTGCCAGCAGCTTAGCGGGAACAGGGAGAATCTACAATGAGCAGTTCTTC,CASSLAGTGRIYNEQFF
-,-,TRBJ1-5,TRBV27,TGTGCCAGCAGTTGGAACGGAGATAGCAATCAGCCCCAGCATTTT,CASSWNGDSNQPQHF
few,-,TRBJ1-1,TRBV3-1,TGTGCCAGCAGTCCAGCCGACAGGATGATTATGAACACTGAAGCTTTCTTT,CASSPADRMIMNTEAFF
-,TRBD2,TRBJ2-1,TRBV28,TGTGCCAGCAGTTTCACACTAGCGGGAGGGGCCTTCTTC,CASSFTLAGGAFF
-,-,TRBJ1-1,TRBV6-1,TGTGCCAGCAGTGAGTCTCCGGGCATACTCATGAACACTGAAGCTTTCTTT,CASSESPGILMNTEAFF
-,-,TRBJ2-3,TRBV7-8,TGTGCCAGCAGCTTAGGGCAGGGGCTCACAGATACGCAGTATTTT,CASSLGQGLTDTQYF
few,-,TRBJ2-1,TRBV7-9,TGTGCCAGCAGCGACCAGTCCCGGGGGCAGGGCGCCCAGCAGTTCTTC,CASSDQSRGQGAQQFF
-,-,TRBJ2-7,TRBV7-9,TGTGCCAGCAGCTCCTTTGAGGACGAGCAGTACTTC,CASSSFEDEQYF
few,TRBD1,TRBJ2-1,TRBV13,TGTGCCAGTCCTGGACAGGTTACGAATGAGCAGTTCTTC,CASPGQVTNEQFF
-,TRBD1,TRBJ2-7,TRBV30,TGTGCCTGGACCGCGGACAGGGTCCGACTCCAGGCCTACGAGCAGTACTTC,CAWTADRVRLQAYEQYF
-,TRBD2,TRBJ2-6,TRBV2,TGTGCCAGCAGCGTCCAGCGGGAGGGCCCTGGGGCCAACGTCCTGACTTTC,CASSVQREGPGANVLTF
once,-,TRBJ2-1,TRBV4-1,TGCGCCAGCAGCCAAGAGAGGGGACGGACTGTAATGATCGGTGAGCAGTTCTTC,CASSQERGRTVMIGEQFF
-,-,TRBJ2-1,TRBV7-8,TGTGCCAGCAGCCGAGAAGACAATGAGCAGTTCTTC,CASSREDNEQFF
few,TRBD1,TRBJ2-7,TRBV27,TGTGGGACCCGGGACAGCTACGAGCAGTACTTC,CGTRDSYEQYF
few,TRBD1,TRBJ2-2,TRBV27,TGTGCCAGCAGAGAAACAGGGGGCCTTGGCGGGGAGCTGTTTTTT,CASRETGGLGGELFF
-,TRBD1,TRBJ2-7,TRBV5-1,TGCGCCAGCAGCCAGAGCGTGGGGACAGTATCCTACGAGCAGTACTTC,CASSQSVGTVSYEQYF
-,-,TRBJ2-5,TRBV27,TGTGCCAGACTTCGGACGGAATTCCAAGAGACCCAGTACTTC,CARLRTEFQETQYF
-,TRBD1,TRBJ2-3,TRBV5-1,TGCGCCAGCAGCGGCGGGACAGGGGAGGTTAGCACAGATACGCAGTATTTT,CASSGGTGEVSTDTQYF
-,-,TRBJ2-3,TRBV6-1,TGTGCCAGCACCACCTTCTTGGGCCGCACAGATACGCAGTATTTT,CASTTFLGRTDTQYF
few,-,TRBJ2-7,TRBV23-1,TGCGCCAGCAGACCTCCTCCCCAGCCTGGCTTCGGCGAGCAGTACTTC,CASRPPPQPGFGEQYF
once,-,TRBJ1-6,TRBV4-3,TGCGCCAGCAGCCAAGCCCGGGGTTCACCCCTCCACTTT,CASSQARGSPLHF
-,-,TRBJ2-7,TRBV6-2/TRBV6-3,TGTGCCAGCAGCCTCGGACTCCACGAGCAGTACTTC,CASSLGLHEQYF
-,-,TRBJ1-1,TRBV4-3,TGCGCCAGCAGCCAAGATCCGGGTCAGCATGAAGCTTTCTTT,CASSQDPGQHEAFF
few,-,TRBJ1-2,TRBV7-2,TGTGCCAGCAGCTTGCCGGGACGGCCGGAGCGTCTATGGGAGGGCTACACCTTC,CASSLPGRPERLWEGYTF
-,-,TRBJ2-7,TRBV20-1,TGCAGTGTTCGACAGGATAGCTCCTACGAGCAGTACTTC,CSVRQDSSYEQYF
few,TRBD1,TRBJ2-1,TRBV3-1,TGTGCCAGCAGCTCAGAGGGGGACAGGGGCAATGAGCAGTTCTTC,CASSSEGDRGNEQFF
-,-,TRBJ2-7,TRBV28,TGTGCCAGCAGCTCTAGACTCCAGGCAGCCTACGAGCAGTACTTC,CASSSRLQAAYEQYF
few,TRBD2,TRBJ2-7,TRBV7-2,TGTGCCAGCAGCTTAGCGCTTCCAGCGGGAGGCCACCCCAGCCGCGAGCAGTACTTC,CASSLALPAGGHPSREQYF
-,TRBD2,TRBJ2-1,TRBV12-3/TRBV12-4,TGTGCCAGCCGGGGAAGGACTAGCGGAAGCAACTCCTACAATGAGCAGTTCTTC,CASRGRTSGSNSYNEQFF
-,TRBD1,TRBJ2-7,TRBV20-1,TGCAGTGCTAGTGGCAAGAGGACAGGGACGTACGAGCAGTACTTC,CSASGKRTGTYEQYF
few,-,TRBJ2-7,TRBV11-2,TGTGCCAGCAGCTTAGCGGCACGACCCTACGAGCAGTACTTC,CASSLAARPYEQYF
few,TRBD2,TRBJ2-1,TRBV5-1,TGCGCCAGCAGCTTGGTTGCTAGGGCTAGCGGGAACTATGAGCAGTTCTTC,CASSLVARASGNYEQFF
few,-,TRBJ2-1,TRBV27,TGTGCCAGCCAAGTGGGGGCGCGAGGCAATGAGCAGTTCTTC,CASQVGARGNEQFF
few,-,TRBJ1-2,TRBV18,TGTGCCAGCTCACCACCAGAGGGAGGAAACTATGGCTACACCTTC,CASSPPEGGNYGYTF
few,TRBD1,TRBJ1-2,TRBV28,TGTGCCAGCACCGCGCGGACAGGAGCTAACTATGGCTACACCTTC,CASTARTGANYGYTF
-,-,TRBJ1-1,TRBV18,TGTGCCAGCTCGGAAGGTGAAGCTTTCTTT,CASSEGEAFF
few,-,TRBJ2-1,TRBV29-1,TGCAGCGTTGAGCTCGGAGGCTATGAGCAGTTCTTC,CSVELGGYEQFF
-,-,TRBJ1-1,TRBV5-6,TGTGCCAGCAGCTTGGGCGGGCGTGAAGCTTTCTTT,CASSLGGREAFF
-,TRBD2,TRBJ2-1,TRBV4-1,TGCGCCAGCAGCCAGACTAGCGGGAGTGCTTGGGAGCAGTTCTTC,CASSQTSGSAWEQFF
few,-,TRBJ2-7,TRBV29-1,TGCAGCGTTGACCACCTAGGGATTAGGATTTACGAGCAGTACTTC,CSVDHLGIRIYEQYF
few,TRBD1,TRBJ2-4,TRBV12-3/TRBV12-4,TGTGCCAGCAGTTTCGCGGTACAGGGGGCGAAGACCAAAAACATTCAGTACTTC,CASSFAVQGAKTKNIQYF
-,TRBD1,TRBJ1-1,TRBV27,TGTGCCAGCAGCCCGACAGGGCCCCTGGGTGAAGCTTTCTTT,CASSPTGPLGEAFF
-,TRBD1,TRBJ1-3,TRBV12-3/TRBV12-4,TGTGCCAGCAGTTCCCTCCGGCAGGGGGGCACCATATATTTT,CASSSLRQGGTIYF
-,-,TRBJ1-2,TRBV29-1,TGCAGCGTTGAGTTCCGAGGGTATGGCTACACCTTC,CSVEFRGYGYTF
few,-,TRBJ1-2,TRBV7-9,TGTGCCAGCAGCGGCATATCGGGATCCTCTGCGGGTGGCTACACCTTC,CASSGISGSSAGGYTF